Listed below are T cell receptor beta chains from one sample, sequenced in a study of T cells in Graves' hyperthyroidism and ophthalmopathy. Each CDR3 protein is one row after TCRdb ran MiXCR on the multiplex PCR reads. The table includes more than 500,000 distinct CDR3 sequences, around 15% detected once. Sequenced sample: blood. These receptors all stem from a woman in her twenties or thirties with Graves' hyperthyroidism. CDR3s include the opening cysteine and the closing phenylalanine or tryptophan. Each record gives: J gene, clone size, CDR3 length, D gene, V gene, CDR3 protein, CDR3 DNA. The D gene is left open where the match is weak. Not every row has a clone size; where given, it reads once, few, many or a size class.

J gene: TRBJ2-7
clone size: few
CDR3 length: 17
D gene: TRBD1
V gene: TRBV6-1
CDR3 protein: CASSEALLRDSPYEQYF
CDR3 DNA: TGTGCCAGCAGTGAAGCGCTTCTAAGGGACAGTCCCTACGAGCAGTACTTC

J gene: TRBJ1-2
clone size: many
CDR3 length: 13
D gene: -
V gene: TRBV18
CDR3 protein: CASSPYGGKGYTF
CDR3 DNA: TGTGCCAGCTCCCCCTACGGAGGGAAAGGCTACACCTTC

J gene: TRBJ2-1
clone size: many
CDR3 length: 13
D gene: -
V gene: TRBV6-2/TRBV6-3
CDR3 protein: CASSPFGPNEQFF
CDR3 DNA: TGTGCCAGCAGCCCATTTGGACCCAATGAGCAGTTCTTC

J gene: TRBJ1-3
clone size: -
CDR3 length: 14
D gene: -
V gene: TRBV5-8
CDR3 protein: CASSPDSLGNTIYF
CDR3 DNA: TGTGCCAGCAGCCCCGACAGCCTAGGAAACACCATATATTTT

J gene: TRBJ2-7
clone size: few
CDR3 length: 17
D gene: -
V gene: TRBV28
CDR3 protein: CASSSPSGGAHSYEQYF
CDR3 DNA: TGTGCCAGCAGTTCCCCTTCTGGGGGGGCTCATAGCTACGAGCAGTACTTC

J gene: TRBJ1-1
clone size: many
CDR3 length: 15
D gene: -
V gene: TRBV7-9
CDR3 protein: CASSYLREVDTEAFF
CDR3 DNA: TGTGCCAGCAGCTACTTAAGGGAGGTGGACACTGAAGCTTTCTTT

J gene: TRBJ2-2
clone size: many
CDR3 length: 16
D gene: -
V gene: TRBV5-1
CDR3 protein: CASSVGAGLSTGELFF
CDR3 DNA: TGCGCCAGCAGCGTGGGGGCAGGACTCTCCACCGGGGAGCTGTTTTTT

J gene: TRBJ2-5
clone size: many
CDR3 length: 14
D gene: -
V gene: TRBV27
CDR3 protein: CASSLIQGVETQYF
CDR3 DNA: TGTGCCAGCAGTTTAATCCAGGGTGTTGAGACCCAGTACTTC

J gene: TRBJ2-2
clone size: many
CDR3 length: 14
D gene: -
V gene: TRBV12-3/TRBV12-4
CDR3 protein: CASSLVFEGGELFF
CDR3 DNA: TGTGCCAGCAGTCTAGTGTTCGAAGGCGGGGAGCTGTTTTTT

J gene: TRBJ1-6
clone size: few
CDR3 length: 16
D gene: -
V gene: TRBV7-8
CDR3 protein: CASSLVDPGLNSPLHF
CDR3 DNA: TGTGCCAGCAGCTTAGTCGACCCGGGACTGAATTCACCCCTCCACTTT

J gene: TRBJ2-7
clone size: many
CDR3 length: 14
D gene: -
V gene: TRBV7-2
CDR3 protein: CASSLQGMGYEQYF
CDR3 DNA: TGTGCCAGCAGCTTACAGGGAATGGGGTACGAGCAGTACTTC

J gene: TRBJ2-3
clone size: many
CDR3 length: 17
D gene: -
V gene: TRBV7-2
CDR3 protein: CASSLPLGLTSTDTQYF
CDR3 DNA: TGTGCCAGCAGCTTACCACTAGGACTAACCTCCACAGATACGCAGTATTTT

J gene: TRBJ2-1
clone size: many
CDR3 length: 15
D gene: -
V gene: TRBV28
CDR3 protein: CASNPRVGSINEQFF
CDR3 DNA: TGTGCCAGCAACCCAAGGGTAGGTTCAATCAATGAGCAGTTCTTC

J gene: TRBJ1-2
clone size: many
CDR3 length: 14
D gene: TRBD1
V gene: TRBV5-8
CDR3 protein: CASSLGGTGDGYTF
CDR3 DNA: TGTGCCAGCAGCTTGGGTGGGACAGGTGACGGCTACACCTTC

J gene: TRBJ1-5
clone size: few
CDR3 length: 16
D gene: -
V gene: TRBV30
CDR3 protein: CAWSPPGPGIWQPQHF
CDR3 DNA: TGTGCCTGGAGTCCACCGGGACCGGGAATATGGCAGCCCCAGCATTTT

J gene: TRBJ2-1
clone size: -
CDR3 length: 15
D gene: TRBD2
V gene: TRBV27
CDR3 protein: CASSFVISGRHEQFF
CDR3 DNA: TGTGCCAGCAGTTTCGTGATTAGCGGGAGACATGAGCAGTTCTTC

J gene: TRBJ1-2
clone size: many
CDR3 length: 14
D gene: -
V gene: TRBV20-1
CDR3 protein: CSAIVGGQGYGYTF
CDR3 DNA: TGCAGTGCCATAGTCGGGGGGCAGGGCTATGGCTACACCTTC

J gene: TRBJ2-3
clone size: many
CDR3 length: 14
D gene: TRBD1
V gene: TRBV29-1
CDR3 protein: CSVLGQGATDTQYF
CDR3 DNA: TGCAGCGTCCTGGGACAGGGGGCAACAGATACGCAGTATTTT

J gene: TRBJ2-5
clone size: many
CDR3 length: 13
D gene: -
V gene: TRBV5-5
CDR3 protein: CASSSVGEETQYF
CDR3 DNA: TGTGCCAGCAGCTCGGTGGGGGAAGAGACCCAGTACTTC

J gene: TRBJ1-1
clone size: -
CDR3 length: 12
D gene: -
V gene: TRBV29-1
CDR3 protein: CGVVGMATEAFF
CDR3 DNA: TGCGGCGTTGTAGGGATGGCCACTGAAGCTTTCTTT

J gene: TRBJ1-5
clone size: few
CDR3 length: 15
D gene: -
V gene: TRBV18
CDR3 protein: CASSPEEGDAQPQHF
CDR3 DNA: TGTGCCAGCTCACCAGAAGAAGGGGATGCTCAGCCCCAGCATTTT

J gene: TRBJ1-5
clone size: -
CDR3 length: 13
D gene: TRBD1
V gene: TRBV10-1
CDR3 protein: CASSDSQGGPQHF
CDR3 DNA: TGCGCCAGCAGTGACTCGCAGGGGGGGCCCCAGCATTTT

J gene: TRBJ1-1
clone size: -
CDR3 length: 14
D gene: TRBD1
V gene: TRBV5-1
CDR3 protein: CASGGQGASAEAFF
CDR3 DNA: TGCGCCAGCGGGGGACAGGGGGCTAGCGCTGAAGCTTTCTTT

J gene: TRBJ2-7
clone size: many
CDR3 length: 12
D gene: -
V gene: TRBV2
CDR3 protein: CATKNDSYEQYF
CDR3 DNA: TGTGCCACCAAAAACGATTCCTACGAGCAGTACTTC

J gene: TRBJ1-6
clone size: few
CDR3 length: 14
D gene: -
V gene: TRBV30
CDR3 protein: CAWSVRGRTSPLHF
CDR3 DNA: TGTGCCTGGAGTGTAAGGGGGAGAACTTCACCCCTCCACTTT

J gene: TRBJ2-1
clone size: many
CDR3 length: 13
D gene: -
V gene: TRBV5-5
CDR3 protein: CASSPWVGNEQFF
CDR3 DNA: TGTGCCAGCAGCCCCTGGGTGGGGAATGAGCAGTTCTTC

J gene: TRBJ2-7
clone size: -
CDR3 length: 17
D gene: TRBD1
V gene: TRBV9
CDR3 protein: CASSVRQGPRDSYEQYF
CDR3 DNA: TGTGCCAGCAGCGTGAGACAGGGGCCGCGGGACTCCTACGAGCAGTACTTC

J gene: TRBJ2-1
clone size: few
CDR3 length: 14
D gene: TRBD1
V gene: TRBV5-1
CDR3 protein: CASWGQGALDEQFF
CDR3 DNA: TGCGCCAGCTGGGGACAGGGGGCGTTGGATGAGCAGTTCTTC

J gene: TRBJ2-7
clone size: -
CDR3 length: 15
D gene: TRBD2
V gene: TRBV11-2
CDR3 protein: CASSVTSGGLYEQYF
CDR3 DNA: TGTGCCAGCAGCGTAACTAGCGGAGGTTTGTACGAGCAGTACTTC

J gene: TRBJ2-5
clone size: many
CDR3 length: 15
D gene: -
V gene: TRBV6-5
CDR3 protein: CASSYSPRGRETQYF
CDR3 DNA: TGTGCCAGCAGTTACTCGCCCAGGGGGAGGGAGACCCAGTACTTC

J gene: TRBJ2-2
clone size: few
CDR3 length: 13
D gene: -
V gene: TRBV3-1
CDR3 protein: CASSQNPTGELFF
CDR3 DNA: TGTGCCAGCAGCCAAAATCCCACCGGGGAGCTGTTTTTT

J gene: TRBJ2-1
clone size: few
CDR3 length: 13
D gene: TRBD2
V gene: TRBV10-3
CDR3 protein: CAIGLAGVDEQFF
CDR3 DNA: TGTGCCATCGGACTAGCGGGAGTGGATGAGCAGTTCTTC

J gene: TRBJ2-2
clone size: few
CDR3 length: 16
D gene: TRBD2
V gene: TRBV11-1
CDR3 protein: CASSYSGRGNTGELFF
CDR3 DNA: TGTGCCAGCAGCTATAGCGGGAGAGGGAACACCGGGGAGCTGTTTTTT

J gene: TRBJ2-1
clone size: -
CDR3 length: 13
D gene: -
V gene: TRBV4-2
CDR3 protein: CASSQDGDDEQFF
CDR3 DNA: TGTGCCAGCAGCCAAGATGGAGACGATGAGCAGTTCTTC

J gene: TRBJ2-7
clone size: many
CDR3 length: 15
D gene: TRBD2
V gene: TRBV12-3/TRBV12-4
CDR3 protein: CASSWTSGNSYEQYF
CDR3 DNA: TGTGCCAGCAGTTGGACTAGCGGGAACTCCTACGAGCAGTACTTC

J gene: TRBJ2-3
clone size: many
CDR3 length: 15
D gene: -
V gene: TRBV2
CDR3 protein: CASSGRLLYTDTQYF
CDR3 DNA: TGTGCCAGCAGTGGAAGGCTCCTTTACACAGATACGCAGTATTTT

J gene: TRBJ1-2
clone size: many
CDR3 length: 14
D gene: -
V gene: TRBV2
CDR3 protein: CASSSDSANYGYTF
CDR3 DNA: TGTGCCAGCAGTTCTGACAGTGCTAACTATGGCTACACCTTC

J gene: TRBJ2-7
clone size: -
CDR3 length: 15
D gene: TRBD2
V gene: TRBV18
CDR3 protein: CASSPQGLADYEQYF
CDR3 DNA: TGTGCCAGCTCACCCCAAGGACTAGCTGACTACGAGCAGTACTTC

J gene: TRBJ2-1
clone size: many
CDR3 length: 12
D gene: TRBD2
V gene: TRBV7-9
CDR3 protein: CASSVTSDEQFF
CDR3 DNA: TGTGCCAGCAGCGTAACTAGCGATGAGCAGTTCTTC

J gene: TRBJ2-3
clone size: many
CDR3 length: 15
D gene: -
V gene: TRBV28
CDR3 protein: CASSPEFGRTDTQYF
CDR3 DNA: TGTGCCAGCAGCCCCGAGTTTGGGAGGACAGATACGCAGTATTTT

J gene: TRBJ1-4
clone size: few
CDR3 length: 12
D gene: -
V gene: TRBV6-1
CDR3 protein: CAVRGLNEKLFF
CDR3 DNA: TGTGCCGTTCGTGGCCTAAATGAAAAACTGTTTTTT

J gene: TRBJ2-1
clone size: -
CDR3 length: 16
D gene: TRBD2
V gene: TRBV20-1
CDR3 protein: CSARVPLAGRNNEQFF
CDR3 DNA: TGCAGTGCTAGAGTCCCACTAGCGGGCCGAAACAATGAGCAGTTCTTC

J gene: TRBJ1-1
clone size: few
CDR3 length: 15
D gene: TRBD1
V gene: TRBV27
CDR3 protein: CASSSSGTGGAEAFF
CDR3 DNA: TGTGCCAGCAGTTCCTCCGGGACAGGGGGCGCGGAAGCTTTCTTT

J gene: TRBJ2-3
clone size: -
CDR3 length: 19
D gene: TRBD2
V gene: TRBV20-1
CDR3 protein: CSATSPPGLAGVETDTQYF
CDR3 DNA: TGCAGTGCTACATCCCCCCCGGGACTAGCGGGAGTCGAGACAGATACGCAGTATTTT

J gene: TRBJ1-1
clone size: many
CDR3 length: 14
D gene: -
V gene: TRBV5-6
CDR3 protein: CASSVSSRWTEAFF
CDR3 DNA: TGTGCCAGCAGCGTTTCTAGTAGATGGACTGAAGCTTTCTTT

J gene: TRBJ1-1
clone size: few
CDR3 length: 12
D gene: -
V gene: TRBV29-1
CDR3 protein: CSVWYGDTEAFF
CDR3 DNA: TGCAGCGTTTGGTATGGGGACACTGAAGCTTTCTTT

J gene: TRBJ2-1
clone size: few
CDR3 length: 17
D gene: -
V gene: TRBV9
CDR3 protein: CASSLRDKRGSYNEQFF
CDR3 DNA: TGTGCCAGCAGCCTCCGGGACAAGCGGGGCTCCTACAATGAGCAGTTCTTC

J gene: TRBJ2-7
clone size: -
CDR3 length: 16
D gene: -
V gene: TRBV28
CDR3 protein: CASSFLVGTAAYEQYF
CDR3 DNA: TGTGCCAGCAGTTTTCTAGTCGGGACTGCCGCCTACGAGCAGTACTTC

J gene: TRBJ2-3
clone size: few
CDR3 length: 16
D gene: TRBD2
V gene: TRBV30
CDR3 protein: CAWSGTSGKSTDTQYF
CDR3 DNA: TGTGCCTGGAGTGGGACTAGCGGGAAGAGCACAGATACGCAGTATTTT

J gene: TRBJ2-7
clone size: few
CDR3 length: 14
D gene: -
V gene: TRBV3-1
CDR3 protein: CASSQVGDSYEQYF
CDR3 DNA: TGTGCCAGCAGCCAAGTGGGGGATTCCTACGAGCAGTACTTC

J gene: TRBJ1-5
clone size: few
CDR3 length: 14
D gene: -
V gene: TRBV7-9
CDR3 protein: CASSAPGEYQPQHF
CDR3 DNA: TGTGCCAGCAGCGCGCCGGGGGAATATCAGCCCCAGCATTTT

J gene: TRBJ2-3
clone size: -
CDR3 length: 12
D gene: -
V gene: TRBV5-1
CDR3 protein: CAGSLSGDTQYF
CDR3 DNA: TGCGCCGGCAGCTTGTCGGGAGATACGCAGTATTTT

J gene: TRBJ1-3
clone size: few
CDR3 length: 15
D gene: -
V gene: TRBV9
CDR3 protein: CASSVGTPSGNTIYF
CDR3 DNA: TGTGCCAGCAGCGTAGGGACCCCCTCCGGAAACACCATATATTTT

J gene: TRBJ1-1
clone size: many
CDR3 length: 17
D gene: TRBD1
V gene: TRBV7-3
CDR3 protein: CASSLTGAGGQNTEAFF
CDR3 DNA: TGTGCCAGCAGCTTGACCGGGGCAGGGGGCCAGAACACTGAAGCTTTCTTT

J gene: TRBJ2-1
clone size: -
CDR3 length: 16
D gene: -
V gene: TRBV27
CDR3 protein: CASSLSHPLLSHEQFF
CDR3 DNA: TGTGCCAGCAGTTTATCGCACCCCTTACTGTCCCATGAGCAGTTCTTC

J gene: TRBJ1-5
clone size: many
CDR3 length: 11
D gene: -
V gene: TRBV7-2
CDR3 protein: CASSTGGAQHF
CDR3 DNA: TGTGCCAGCAGCACGGGGGGAGCCCAGCATTTT

J gene: TRBJ1-1
clone size: -
CDR3 length: 14
D gene: -
V gene: TRBV6-9
CDR3 protein: CASSYGRLLTEAFF
CDR3 DNA: TGTGCCAGCAGTTACGGCCGGCTCCTCACTGAAGCTTTCTTT

J gene: TRBJ2-3
clone size: -
CDR3 length: 15
D gene: -
V gene: TRBV10-3
CDR3 protein: CAISDGARGRDTQYF
CDR3 DNA: TGTGCCATCAGTGATGGGGCTAGGGGTCGAGATACGCAGTATTTT

J gene: TRBJ2-5
clone size: -
CDR3 length: 15
D gene: TRBD2
V gene: TRBV2
CDR3 protein: CASPQGGSGAETQYF
CDR3 DNA: TGTGCCAGCCCCCAGGGAGGTAGCGGGGCGGAGACCCAGTACTTC

J gene: TRBJ2-1
clone size: few
CDR3 length: 14
D gene: TRBD2
V gene: TRBV6-1
CDR3 protein: CASSETSGSHEQFF
CDR3 DNA: TGTGCCAGTTCTGAGACTAGCGGGTCGCATGAGCAGTTCTTC